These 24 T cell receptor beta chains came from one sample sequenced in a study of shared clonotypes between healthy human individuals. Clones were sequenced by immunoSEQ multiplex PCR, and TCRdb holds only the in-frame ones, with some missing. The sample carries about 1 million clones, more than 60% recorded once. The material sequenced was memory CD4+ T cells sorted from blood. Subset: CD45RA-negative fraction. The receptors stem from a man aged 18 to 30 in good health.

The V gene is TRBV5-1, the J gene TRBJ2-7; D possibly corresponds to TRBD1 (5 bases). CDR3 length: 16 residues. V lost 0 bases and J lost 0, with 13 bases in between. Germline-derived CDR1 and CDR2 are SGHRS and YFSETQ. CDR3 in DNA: TGCGCCAGCAGCTTGGGTAGACAGCGCAGCTCCTACGAGCAGTACTTC. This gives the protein CASSLGRQRSSYEQYF.

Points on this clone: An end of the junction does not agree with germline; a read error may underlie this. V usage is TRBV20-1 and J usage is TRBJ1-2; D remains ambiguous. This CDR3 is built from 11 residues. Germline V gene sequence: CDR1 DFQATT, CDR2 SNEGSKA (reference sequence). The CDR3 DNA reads TGCAGTGCTAGAGATACCGCGAGTTATCCCTTC. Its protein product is CSARDTASYPF.

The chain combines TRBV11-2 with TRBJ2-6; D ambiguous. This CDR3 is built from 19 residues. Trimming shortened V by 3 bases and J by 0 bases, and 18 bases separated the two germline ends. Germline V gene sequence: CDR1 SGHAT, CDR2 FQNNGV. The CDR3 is CASSLSLDTLGSGANVLTF. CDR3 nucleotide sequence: TGTGCCAGCAGCTTGAGTTTGGATACCCTGGGCTCTGGGGCCAACGTCCTGACTTTC.

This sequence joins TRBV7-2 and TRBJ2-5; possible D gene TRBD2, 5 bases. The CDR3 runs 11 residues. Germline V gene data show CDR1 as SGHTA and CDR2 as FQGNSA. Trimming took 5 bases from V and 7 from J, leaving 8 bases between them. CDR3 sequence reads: CASSLEGTQYF. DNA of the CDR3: TGTGCCAGCAGCCTAGAGGGGACCCAGTACTTC.

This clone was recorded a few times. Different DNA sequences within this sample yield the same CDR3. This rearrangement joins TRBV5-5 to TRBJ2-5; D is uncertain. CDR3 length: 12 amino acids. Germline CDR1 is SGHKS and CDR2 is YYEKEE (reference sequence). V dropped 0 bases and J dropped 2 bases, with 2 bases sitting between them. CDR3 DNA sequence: TGTGCCAGCAGCTTGGTTCAAGAGACCCAGTACTTC. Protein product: CASSLVQETQYF. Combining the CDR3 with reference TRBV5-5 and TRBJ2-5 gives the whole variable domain DAGVTQSPTHLIKTRGQQVTLRCSPISGHKSVSWYQQVLGQGPQFIFQYYEKEERGRGNFPDRFSARQFPNYSSELNVNALLLGDSALYLCASSLVQETQYFGPGTRLLVL.

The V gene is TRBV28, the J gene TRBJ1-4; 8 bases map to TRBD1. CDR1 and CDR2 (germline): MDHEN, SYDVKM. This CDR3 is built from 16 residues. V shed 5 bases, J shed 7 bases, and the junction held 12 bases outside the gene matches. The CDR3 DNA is TGTGCCAGCAGTGTAACCGGGACAGGCGCTCGTGAAAAACTGTTTTTT. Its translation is CASSVTGTGAREKLFF.

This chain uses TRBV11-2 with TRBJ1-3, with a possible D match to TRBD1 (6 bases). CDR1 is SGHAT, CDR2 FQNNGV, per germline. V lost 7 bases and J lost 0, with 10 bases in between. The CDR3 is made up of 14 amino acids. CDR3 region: CASNYRDSGNTIYF. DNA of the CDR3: TGTGCCAGCAACTACAGGGACTCTGGAAACACCATATATTTT.

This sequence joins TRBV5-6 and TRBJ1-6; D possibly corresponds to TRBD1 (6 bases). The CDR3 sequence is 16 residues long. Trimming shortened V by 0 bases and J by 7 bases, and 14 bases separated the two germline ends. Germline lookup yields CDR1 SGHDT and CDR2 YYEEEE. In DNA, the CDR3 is TGTGCCAGCAGCTTGGAAGGAGGGACAACGAATTCACCCCTCCACTTT. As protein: CASSLEGGTTNSPLHF.

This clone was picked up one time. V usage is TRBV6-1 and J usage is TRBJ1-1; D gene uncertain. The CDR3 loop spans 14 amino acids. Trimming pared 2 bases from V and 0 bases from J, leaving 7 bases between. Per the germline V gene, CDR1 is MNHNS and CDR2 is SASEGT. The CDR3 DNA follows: TGTGCCAGCAGTGAACCGGCCATGAACACTGAAGCTTTCTTT. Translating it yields CASSEPAMNTEAFF.

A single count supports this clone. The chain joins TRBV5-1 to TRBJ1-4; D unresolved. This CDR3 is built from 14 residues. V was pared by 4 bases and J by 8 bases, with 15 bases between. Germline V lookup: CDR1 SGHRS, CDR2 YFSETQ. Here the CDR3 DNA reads TGCGCCAGCAGCCTAGGACGGGCTACCGAAAAACTGTTTTTT. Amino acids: CASSLGRATEKLFF.

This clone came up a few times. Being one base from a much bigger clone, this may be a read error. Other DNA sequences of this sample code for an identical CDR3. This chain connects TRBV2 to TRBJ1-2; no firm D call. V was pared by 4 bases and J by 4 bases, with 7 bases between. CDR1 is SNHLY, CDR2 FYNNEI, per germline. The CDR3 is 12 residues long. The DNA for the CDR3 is TGTGCCAGCAGTGGGGGTGGCTATGGCTACACCTTC. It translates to CASSGGGYGYTF.

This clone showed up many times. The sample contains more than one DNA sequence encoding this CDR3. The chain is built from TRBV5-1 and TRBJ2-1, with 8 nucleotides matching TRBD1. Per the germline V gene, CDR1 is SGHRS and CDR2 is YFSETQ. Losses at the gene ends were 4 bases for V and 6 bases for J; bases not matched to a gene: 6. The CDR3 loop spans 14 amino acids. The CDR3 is CASSLGQGSNEQFF. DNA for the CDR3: TGCGCCAGCAGCCTCGGACAGGGTAGCAATGAGCAGTTCTTC.

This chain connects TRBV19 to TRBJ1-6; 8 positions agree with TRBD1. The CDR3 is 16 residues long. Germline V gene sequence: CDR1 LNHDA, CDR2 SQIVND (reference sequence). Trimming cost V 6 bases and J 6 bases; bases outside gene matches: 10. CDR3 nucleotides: TGTGCCAGTAGCCGCACGGACAGGGACACTAATTCACCCCTCCACTTT. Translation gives CASSRTDRDTNSPLHF.

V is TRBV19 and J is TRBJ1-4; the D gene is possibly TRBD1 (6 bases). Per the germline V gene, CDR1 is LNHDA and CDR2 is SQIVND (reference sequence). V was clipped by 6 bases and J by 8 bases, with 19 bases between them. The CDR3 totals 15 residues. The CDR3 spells CASSPNRVGGEKLFF. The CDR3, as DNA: TGTGCCAGTAGCCCTAACAGGGTCGGGGGCGAAAAACTGTTTTTT.

CDR3 sequence (DNA): TGCAGCGGGGGCGAACAGGGGGCAGATACGCAGTATTTT. Translation: CSGGEQGADTQYF. The V call is TRBV29-1, the J call TRBJ2-3, with 8 positions matching TRBD1. Per germline, CDR1 SQVTM and CDR2 ANQGSEA. The CDR3 length is 13 residues. The V segment lost 7 bases and the J segment 4 bases; nucleotides outside the gene matches: 7.

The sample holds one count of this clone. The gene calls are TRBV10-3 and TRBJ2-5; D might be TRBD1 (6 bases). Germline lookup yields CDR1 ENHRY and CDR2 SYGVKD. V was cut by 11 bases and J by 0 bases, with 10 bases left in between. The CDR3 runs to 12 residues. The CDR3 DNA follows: TGTGCCGCCGGACAGTACCAAGAGACCCAGTACTTC. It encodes CAAGQYQETQYF.

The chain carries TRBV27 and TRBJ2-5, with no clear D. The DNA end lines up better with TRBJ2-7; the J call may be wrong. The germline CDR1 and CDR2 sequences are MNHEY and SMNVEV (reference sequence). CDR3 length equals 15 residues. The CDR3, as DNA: TGTGCCAGCAGTTTATCGGGCAGGTTTCCCTACGAGCAGTACTTC. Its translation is CASSLSGRFPYEQYF.

In nucleotides, the CDR3 is TGTGCCAGTACCAGGACTAGCGGGGGTAACAATGAGCAGTTCTTC. Translation: CASTRTSGGNNEQFF. The V call is TRBV19, the J call TRBJ2-1; TRBD2 matches 13 bases. Germline lookup yields CDR1 LNHDA and CDR2 SQIVND (reference sequence). The CDR3 contains 15 residues. Losses at the gene ends were 7 bases for V and 5 bases for J; bases not matched to a gene: 5.

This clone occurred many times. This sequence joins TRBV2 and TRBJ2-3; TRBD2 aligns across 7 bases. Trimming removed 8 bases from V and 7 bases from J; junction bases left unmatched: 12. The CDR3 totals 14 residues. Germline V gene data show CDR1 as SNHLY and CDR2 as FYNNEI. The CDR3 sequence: CASRAVIGGNTQYF. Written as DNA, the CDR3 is TGTGCCAGCCGCGCAGTTATCGGGGGGAATACGCAGTATTTT.

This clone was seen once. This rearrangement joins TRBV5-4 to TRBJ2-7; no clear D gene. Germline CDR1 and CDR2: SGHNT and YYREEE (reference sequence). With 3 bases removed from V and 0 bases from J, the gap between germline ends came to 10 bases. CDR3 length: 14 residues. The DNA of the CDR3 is TGTGCCAGCAGCTCATCTTATAGCTCCTACGAGCAGTACTTC. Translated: CASSSSYSSYEQYF.

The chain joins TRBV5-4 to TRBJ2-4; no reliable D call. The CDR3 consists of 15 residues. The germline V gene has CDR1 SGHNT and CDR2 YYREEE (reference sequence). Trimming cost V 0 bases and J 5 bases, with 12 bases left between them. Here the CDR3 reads CASSLAAERENIQYF. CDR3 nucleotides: TGTGCCAGCAGCTTGGCCGCGGAGCGAGAAAACATTCAGTACTTC.

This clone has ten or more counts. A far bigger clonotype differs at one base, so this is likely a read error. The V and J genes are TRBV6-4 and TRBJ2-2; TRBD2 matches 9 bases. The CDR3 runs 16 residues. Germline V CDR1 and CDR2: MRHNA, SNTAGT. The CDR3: CARSETGGGASGELFF. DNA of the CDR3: TGTGCCCGCAGTGAGACTGGCGGGGGGGCCTCCGGGGAGCTGTTTTTT.

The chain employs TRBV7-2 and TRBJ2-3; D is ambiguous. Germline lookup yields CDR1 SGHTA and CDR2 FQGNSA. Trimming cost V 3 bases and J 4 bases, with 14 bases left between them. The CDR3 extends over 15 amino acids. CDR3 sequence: CASSLGIQYADTQYF. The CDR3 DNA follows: TGTGCCAGCAGCTTGGGGATCCAGTACGCAGATACGCAGTATTTT.

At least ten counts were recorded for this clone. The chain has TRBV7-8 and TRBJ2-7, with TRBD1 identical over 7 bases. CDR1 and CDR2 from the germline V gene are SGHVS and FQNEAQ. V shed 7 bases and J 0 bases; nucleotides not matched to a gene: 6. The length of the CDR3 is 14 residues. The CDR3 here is CASTKGDSSYEQYF. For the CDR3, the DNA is TGTGCCAGCACCAAAGGGGACAGCTCCTACGAGCAGTACTTC. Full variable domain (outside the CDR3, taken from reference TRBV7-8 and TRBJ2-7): GAGVSQSPRYKVAKRGQDVALRCDPISGHVSLFWYQQALGQGPEFLTYFQNEAQLDKSGLPSDRFFAERPEGSVSTLKIQRTQQEDSAVYLCASTKGDSSYEQYFGPGTRLTVT.